Listed below are T cell receptor beta chains from one sample, sequenced in a study of radiation and T cells in renal cell carcinoma. TCRdb's table, derived via immunoSEQ multiplex PCR, lists solely in-frame clones and lacks some. The data show more than 95,000 clones, approximately 82% seen once. Material: blood, obtained from a patient whose treatment included radiotherapy and nephrectomy. The receptors derive from a woman between 55 and 75 years old with renal cell carcinoma. The CDR3 runs from the conserved cysteine through the conserved F or W. The order of the fields is clone size, J gene, D gene, CDR3 length, V gene, CDR3 DNA, CDR3 protein. D genes are given only for firm matches. Expanded clones are given a class, and other clones once, few, many or no size at all.

once	TRBJ1-1	.	14	TRBV6-1	TGTGCCAGCAGTTTGACAGGATTTGGCACTGAAGCTTTCTTT	CASSLTGFGTEAFF
.	TRBJ2-3	.	15	TRBV5-1	TGCGCCAGCAGCTTGGGGGGAATCGGGACAGATACGCAGTATTTT	CASSLGGIGTDTQYF
.	TRBJ1-1	.	15	TRBV4-1	TGCGCCAGCAGCCATCCACAGGGTATGAGCACTGAAGCTTTCTTT	CASSHPQGMSTEAFF
.	TRBJ2-7	TRBD1	14	TRBV9	TGTGCCAGCAGCGTAGAAACAGGGGGTCGCGAGCAGTACTTC	CASSVETGGREQYF
.	TRBJ2-1	TRBD2	15	TRBV29-1	TGCAGCGTTTCCAATCTAGCGGGGGGGCCTAATGAGCAGTTCTTC	CSVSNLAGGPNEQFF
.	TRBJ2-1	TRBD2	15	TRBV6-5	TGTGCCAGCAGCAGACTAGCGGCAACCTACAATGAGCAGTTCTTC	CASSRLAATYNEQFF
.	TRBJ1-5	TRBD1	14	TRBV18	TGTGCCAGCTCCCCGGACAGGGCCAATCAGCCCCAGCATTTT	CASSPDRANQPQHF
.	TRBJ1-4	TRBD1	16	TRBV9	TGTGCCAGCAGCGTAGCCCCGGACAGGGTGGGTGAAAAACTGTTTTTT	CASSVAPDRVGEKLFF
.	TRBJ2-1	.	17	TRBV11-2	TGTGCCAGCAGCTCACTCCGGACAGCCTACTCCTACAATGAGCAGTTCTTC	CASSSLRTAYSYNEQFF
.	TRBJ1-5	.	14	TRBV6-5	TGTGCCAGCAGCCTACAGGGTCTCAATCAGCCCCAGCATTTT	CASSLQGLNQPQHF
.	TRBJ2-3	.	15	TRBV18	TGTGCCAGCTCACCGGGGCCGGCTAACACAGATACGCAGTATTTT	CASSPGPANTDTQYF
once	TRBJ2-5	TRBD1	15	TRBV18	TGTGCCAGCTCACCCTGGACAGGGGATGGCGAGACCCAGTACTTC	CASSPWTGDGETQYF
.	TRBJ2-6	TRBD1	17	TRBV5-1	TGCGCCAGCAGCCAGACAGGGGGTGGCTCTGGGGCCAACGTCCTGACTTTC	CASSQTGGGSGANVLTF
.	TRBJ2-2	.	14	TRBV4-2	TGTGCCAGCAGCCAAGACCAAGTCACCGGGGAGCTGTTTTTT	CASSQDQVTGELFF
.	TRBJ2-7	TRBD2	15	TRBV6-5	TGTGCCAGCAGTGGACTAGCGGGCAACTCCTACGAGCAGTACTTC	CASSGLAGNSYEQYF
.	TRBJ1-5	.	17	TRBV19	TGTGCCAGTAGTGGACAGAGGGCTCTGTTTAGCAATCAGCCCCAGCATTTT	CASSGQRALFSNQPQHF
.	TRBJ2-7	.	15	TRBV6-1	TGTGCCAGCAGCCGCGTCCGGGACGGATCCTACGAGCAGTACTTC	CASSRVRDGSYEQYF
.	TRBJ2-6	.	15	TRBV7-8	TGTGCCAGCAGCTTATGGAGGTCCGGGGCCAACGTCCTGACTTTC	CASSLWRSGANVLTF
.	TRBJ1-3	TRBD1	16	TRBV7-9	TGTGCCAGCAGCCTATCACAGGGGGCAGAAGGAAACACCATATATTTT	CASSLSQGAEGNTIYF
.	TRBJ2-1	.	16	TRBV11-2	TGTGCCAGCAGCCCGGTGAGTGGCGGGTTTTACAATGAGCAGTTCTTC	CASSPVSGGFYNEQFF
.	TRBJ1-5	.	16	TRBV19	TGTGCCAGTAGTAAAAGGGAGCAGGGACGCAATCAGCCCCAGCATTTT	CASSKREQGRNQPQHF
.	TRBJ2-2	.	14	TRBV2	TGTGCCAGCAGTGATTTTCCGGGGGACGGGGAGCTGTTTTTT	CASSDFPGDGELFF
.	TRBJ1-1	.	15	TRBV28	TGTGCCAGCAGTTCACGACTGCGCTTGAACACTGAAGCTTTCTTT	CASSSRLRLNTEAFF
.	TRBJ1-5	TRBD1	17	TRBV7-2	TGTGCCAGCAGCTTCGGACAGGCGGGTCTTAGTCATCAGCCCCAGCATTTT	CASSFGQAGLSHQPQHF
once	TRBJ1-1	TRBD1	14	TRBV6-1	TGTGCCAGCAGTACCGGGACAGAGAACACTGAAGCTTTCTTT	CASSTGTENTEAFF
.	TRBJ1-1	.	17	TRBV19	TGTGCCAGTAGTAGGGAGCCGGGACCCCACTTGAACGCTGAAGCTTTCTTT	CASSREPGPHLNAEAFF
.	TRBJ2-5	.	12	TRBV7-8	TGTGCCAGCAGCCAACCGTGGGAGACCCAGTACTTC	CASSQPWETQYF
.	TRBJ2-7	.	15	TRBV19	TGTGCCAGTAGTACGACAGGCCTACAGCCTTACGAGCAGTACTTC	CASSTTGLQPYEQYF
.	TRBJ1-5	.	15	TRBV30	TGTGCCTGGAGTGTAGGAGGACCGAACAATCAGCCCCAGCATTTT	CAWSVGGPNNQPQHF
.	TRBJ1-3	.	15	TRBV9	TGTGCCAGCAGCCCGGGGCTGTCCTCTGGAAACACCATATATTTT	CASSPGLSSGNTIYF
.	TRBJ1-6	.	13	TRBV30	TGTGCCTGGAGCACGGGTGGGGATTCACCCCTCCACTTT	CAWSTGGDSPLHF
.	TRBJ2-5	.	13	TRBV29-1	TGCAGCGTCCCTCGGGGAATGATAGAGACCCAGTACTTC	CSVPRGMIETQYF
.	TRBJ2-1	TRBD2	16	TRBV6-1	TGTGCCAGCCGTGGGACTAGCGGGGGGGCCTACAATGAGCAGTTCTTC	CASRGTSGGAYNEQFF
.	TRBJ2-7	.	14	TRBV11-2	TGTGCCAGCAGCTTAGGACTGATATCCTACGAGCAGTACTTC	CASSLGLISYEQYF
.	TRBJ2-1	.	14	TRBV28	TGTGCCAGCACCCCCCTGACTAACTACAATGAGCAGTTCTTC	CASTPLTNYNEQFF
.	TRBJ1-2	.	15	TRBV18	TGTGCCAGCTCACCTTCATACAGGTCGGACTATGGCTACACCTTC	CASSPSYRSDYGYTF
.	TRBJ2-5	TRBD2	16	TRBV4-1	TGCGCCAGCAGCCAAAATCCCCACGGGGGGCAAGAGACCCAGTACTTC	CASSQNPHGGQETQYF
once	TRBJ2-3	TRBD2	18	TRBV5-6	TGTGCCAGCAGCTTGATGTCTAGCGGGGGGTTCGGAACAGATACGCAGTATTTT	CASSLMSSGGFGTDTQYF
.	TRBJ2-3	.	16	TRBV27	TGTGCCAGCAGTTCCCCCAGGTACTCCGACACAGATACGCAGTATTTT	CASSSPRYSDTDTQYF
medium-sized	TRBJ1-1	.	11	TRBV27	TGTGCCAGCAGTTTCGGGACTGAAGCTTTCTTT	CASSFGTEAFF
.	TRBJ2-5	.	11	TRBV6-5	TGTGCCAGCAGACAAACCGGGACCGACTACTTC	CASRQTGTDYF
.	TRBJ1-2	TRBD1	14	TRBV7-2	TGTGCCAGCAGCTTGAACAGGGGGAACTATGGCTACACCTTC	CASSLNRGNYGYTF
.	TRBJ1-5	.	17	TRBV11-3	TGTGCCAGCAGCTTCTACACAATACACAGGGTGGGACGGCCCCAGCATTTT	CASSFYTIHRVGRPQHF
.	TRBJ2-6	.	15	TRBV19	TGTGCCAGTAGTATCATTGACTCTGGGGCCAACGTCCTGACTTTC	CASSIIDSGANVLTF
.	TRBJ2-1	TRBD1	15	TRBV14	TGTGCCAGCAGACCAGGGACAGTCCCCTACAATGAGCAGTTCTTC	CASRPGTVPYNEQFF